The 14 T cell receptor beta chains below all came from one sample that was sequenced in a study of blood T cell repertoires in COVID-19. TCRdb's table, derived via immunoSEQ multiplex PCR, lists solely in-frame clones and lacks some. The sample has tens of thousands of clones; roughly 89% are singletons. Source material: peripheral blood. These receptors were taken from a man in his fifties or sixties with COVID-19, enrolled during active disease.

The V and J genes are TRBV27 and TRBJ1-1, with 12 bases matching TRBD1. The CDR3 length is 15 residues. V shed 5 bases, J shed 5 bases, and the junction held 6 bases outside the gene matches. CDR1 is MNHEY and CDR2 is SMNVEV in the germline V gene (reference sequence). CDR3 protein: CASSARDRGLTEAFF. DNA for the CDR3: TGTGCCAGCAGTGCTAGGGACAGGGGGCTGACTGAAGCTTTCTTT.

The chain joins TRBV9 to TRBJ1-1; 10 bases fit TRBD1. V shed 4 bases, J shed 4 bases, and the junction held 4 bases outside the gene matches. The CDR3 has 14 amino acids. The germline gives CDR1 SGDLS, CDR2 YYNGEE. The CDR3 here is CASSFGTGVTEAFF. The CDR3 nucleotides read TGTGCCAGCAGCTTCGGGACAGGGGTCACTGAAGCTTTCTTT.

This chain uses TRBV7-9 with TRBJ2-5; D perhaps matches TRBD1 (6 bases). The germline CDR1 and CDR2 sequences are SEHNR and FQNEAQ (reference sequence). V lost 5 bases and J lost 1, with 11 bases in between. The CDR3 is made up of 14 amino acids. In nucleotides, the CDR3 is TGTGCCAGCAGCCCCCGGGACACCCAAGAGACCCAGTACTTC. It yields the protein CASSPRDTQETQYF.

The chain couples TRBV7-2 to TRBJ1-6; possibly TRBD1 for D (5 bases). The ends were cut back, 1 base at V and 10 bases at J, with 14 bases in the middle. The length of the CDR3 is 15 residues. Germline V gene lookup returns CDR1 SGHTA and CDR2 FQGNSA. The CDR3 DNA follows: TGTGCCAGCAGCTTAGATCGGAGCGGGGCCTCACCCCTCCACTTT. It encodes CASSLDRSGASPLHF.

This chain joins TRBV10-3 and TRBJ2-5, with D possibly TRBD1 on 6 matching bases. CDR3 length: 15 residues. V lost 3 bases to trimming and J lost 2 bases, with 13 bases between them. The germline gives CDR1 ENHRY, CDR2 SYGVKD. The DNA of the CDR3 is TGTGCCATCAGTGACTCGACAGGCGATCAAGAGACCCAGTACTTC. Translated, it gives CAISDSTGDQETQYF.

This sequence joins TRBV18 and TRBJ2-7, with D tentatively TRBD1 (5 bases). Germline loops: CDR1 KGHSH, CDR2 LQKENI. V lost 2 bases to trimming and J lost 1 base, with 9 bases between them. The CDR3 spans 14 residues. CDR3: CASSPRQSSYEQYF. The CDR3 bases are TGTGCCAGCTCACCAAGACAGAGTTCCTACGAGCAGTACTTC.

The chain joins TRBV9 to TRBJ1-2; TRBD1 matches at 7 bases. The germline V gene encodes CDR1 SGDLS and CDR2 YYNGEE. The V and J ends lost 4 bases and 3 bases, in that order; junction bases with no gene match: 12. This CDR3 spans 16 amino acids. CDR3: CASSSGGGRVHYGYTF. CDR3 coding DNA: TGTGCCAGCAGCTCAGGAGGGGGCAGAGTGCACTATGGCTACACCTTC.

The chain has TRBV15 and TRBJ2-5; TRBD2 matches 9 bases. CDR3 size: 16 residues. V lost 3 bases, J lost 5 bases, and 10 bases stayed unmatched. Looked up from germline, CDR1 is LNHNV and CDR2 is YYDKDF (reference sequence). The CDR3 sequence: CATSRNSGRSGETQYF. The CDR3 DNA reads TGTGCCACCAGCAGGAATAGCGGGAGATCGGGGGAGACCCAGTACTTC.

This clone appeared a few times. This chain uses TRBV5-4 with TRBJ2-7, with 14 bases that match TRBD2. CDR3 length: 17 amino acids. The ends lost 4 bases at V and 2 bases at J; junction bases unmatched: 8. CDR1 and CDR2 from the germline V gene are SGHNT and YYREEE (reference sequence). The CDR3, as DNA: TGTGCCAGCAGCCGGGGACTAGCGGGAGCTTTGACCTACGAGCAGTACTTC. As protein: CASSRGLAGALTYEQYF.

V usage is TRBV7-3 and J usage is TRBJ1-6; 7 bases are a match to TRBD1. The germline V gene has CDR1 SGHTA and CDR2 FQGTGA. The CDR3 has 14 amino acids. The V gene end was trimmed by 5 bases and the J gene end by 6 bases; junction bases not matched to a gene: 4. CDR3 sequence: CASSLTGINSPLHF. In nucleotides, the CDR3 is TGTGCCAGCAGCCTGACAGGGATTAATTCACCCCTCCACTTT.

This clone appeared once. This CDR3 reads CASSYWREEGTDTQYF. DNA for the CDR3: TGTGCCAGCAGTTACTGGCGGGAGGAGGGCACAGATACGCAGTATTTT. The chain is built from TRBV6-5 and TRBJ2-3, with 8 bases that match TRBD2. CDR1 MNHEY and CDR2 SVGAGI come from the germline V gene. With V trimmed by 1 base and J by 1 base, 4 bases remained unmatched. The CDR3 extends over 16 amino acids.

This clone is a singleton in its sample. The chain links TRBV7-9 to TRBJ2-1, with D perhaps TRBD2 (6 bases). Germline CDR1 and CDR2: SEHNR and FQNEAQ (reference sequence). The CDR3 covers 15 residues. V was clipped by 5 bases and J by 4 bases, with 15 bases between them. CDR3 coding DNA: TGTGCCAGCAGCCCCTTGCGGGGTCAATACAATGAGCAGTTCTTC. The encoded protein is CASSPLRGQYNEQFF.

This clone was recorded a few times. The chain links TRBV9 to TRBJ2-7; tentatively, D is TRBD1 (6 bases). Germline values: CDR1 SGDLS, CDR2 YYNGEE. The CDR3 sequence is 14 residues long. With 4 bases removed from V and 0 bases from J, the gap between germline ends came to 11 bases. The CDR3 protein is CASSPRTASYEQYF. CDR3 nucleotides: TGTGCCAGCAGCCCCCGGACAGCCTCCTACGAGCAGTACTTC.

V usage is TRBV6-4 and J usage is TRBJ1-2; 8 bases align to TRBD1. CDR3 size: 13 residues. J gave up 6 bases and V 5 bases, and 5 bases lay outside the gene matches. CDR1 is MRHNA and CDR2 is SNTAGT in the germline V gene. CDR3 region: CASSTGTGNGYTF. In nucleotides, the CDR3 is TGTGCCAGCAGTACCGGGACAGGAAATGGCTACACCTTC.